This T cell receptor beta chain was identified in a study of T cell responses to AZD1222 COVID-19 vaccine. The study's findings and limits: Repertoire sampling happened only post peak T cell response.

V dropped 4 bases and J dropped 1 base, with 7 bases sitting between them. Germline V gene sequence: CDR1 MDHEN, CDR2 SYDVKM. This CDR3 contains 13 residues. Clones were read by immunoSEQ multiplex PCR, and TCRdb kept only the in-frame ones, dropping some. Altogether around 150,000 clones are present, 88% being singletons, with the ten largest covering 5.5%. Comment on this clone: What it binds is unknown.

This receptor was taken from an adult in good health. The specimen comprised peripheral blood, sampled on day 0 of AZD1222 vaccination. The chain uses TRBV28 and TRBJ1-1; D ambiguous. The CDR3 reads CASSSTANTEAFF. CDR3 nucleotide sequence: TGTGCCAGCAGTTCTACAGCGAACACTGAAGCTTTCTTT. Together with reference TRBV28 and TRBJ1-1, the CDR3 gives the full variable domain: DVKVTQSSRYLVKRTGEKVFLECVQDMDHENMFWYRQDPGLGLRLIYFSYDVKMKEKGDIPEGYSVSREKKERFSLILESASTNQTSMYLCASSSTANTEAFFGQGTRLTVV.